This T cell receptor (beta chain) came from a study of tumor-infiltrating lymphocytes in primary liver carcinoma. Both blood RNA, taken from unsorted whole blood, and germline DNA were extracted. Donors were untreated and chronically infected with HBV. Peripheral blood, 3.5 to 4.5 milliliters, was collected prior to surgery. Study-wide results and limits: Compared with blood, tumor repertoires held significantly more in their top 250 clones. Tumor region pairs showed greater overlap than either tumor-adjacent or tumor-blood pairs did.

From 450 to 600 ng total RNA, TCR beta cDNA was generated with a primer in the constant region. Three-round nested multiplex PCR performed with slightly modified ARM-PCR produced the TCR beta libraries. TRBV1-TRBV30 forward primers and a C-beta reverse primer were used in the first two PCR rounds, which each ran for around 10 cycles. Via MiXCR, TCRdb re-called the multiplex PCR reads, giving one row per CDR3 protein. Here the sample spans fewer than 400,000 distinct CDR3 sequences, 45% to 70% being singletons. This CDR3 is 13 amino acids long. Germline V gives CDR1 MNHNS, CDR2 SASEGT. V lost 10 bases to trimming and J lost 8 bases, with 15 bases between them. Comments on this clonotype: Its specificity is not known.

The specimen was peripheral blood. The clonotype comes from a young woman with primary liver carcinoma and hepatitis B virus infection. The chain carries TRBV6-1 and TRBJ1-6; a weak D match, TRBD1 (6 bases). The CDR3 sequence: CATSRGIDSPLHF. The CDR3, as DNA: TGTGCCACCAGCAGGGGAATCGATTCACCCCTCCACTTT.